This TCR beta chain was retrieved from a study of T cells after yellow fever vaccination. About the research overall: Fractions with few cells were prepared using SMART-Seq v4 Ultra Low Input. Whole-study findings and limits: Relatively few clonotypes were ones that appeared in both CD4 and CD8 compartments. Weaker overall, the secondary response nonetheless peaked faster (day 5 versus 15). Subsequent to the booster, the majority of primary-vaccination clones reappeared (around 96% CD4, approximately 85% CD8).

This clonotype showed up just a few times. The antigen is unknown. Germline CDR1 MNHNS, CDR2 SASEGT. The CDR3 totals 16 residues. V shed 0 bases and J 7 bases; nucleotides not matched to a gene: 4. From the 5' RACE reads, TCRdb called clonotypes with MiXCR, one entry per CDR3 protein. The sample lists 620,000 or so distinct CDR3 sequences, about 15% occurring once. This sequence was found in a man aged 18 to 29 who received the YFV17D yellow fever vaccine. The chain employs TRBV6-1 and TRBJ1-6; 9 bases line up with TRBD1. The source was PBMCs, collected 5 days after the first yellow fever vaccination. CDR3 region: CASSEAQGARNSPLHF. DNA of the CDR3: TGTGCCAGCAGTGAAGCACAGGGGGCCAGGAATTCACCCCTCCACTTT.